This T cell receptor beta chain was captured by sequencing in a study of metastatic and nonmetastatic thyroid tumors. Study-wide background: Malignant and benign thyroid patients had repertoires compared in peripheral blood and tumor or nodule tissue.

TCRdb reassembled clones from the PCR reads with MiXCR. The sample holds approximately 35,000 clones, 15% to 20% seen once. The CDR3 sequence is 14 residues long. V lost 1 base, J lost 2 bases, and 9 bases lay in between. Looked up from germline, CDR1 is LNHDA and CDR2 is SQIVND (reference sequence). Prior to thyroid surgery, none of the patients had received any treatment. The table lists this clone with many counts. The receptor's source is a male donor with papillary thyroid cancer or a benign thyroid nodule (not recorded which). Some clones in this sample may be carry-over from other donors' samples. The rearrangement links TRBV19 to TRBJ2-7; D is perhaps TRBD2 (6 bases). The sample taken for sequencing was blood. The CDR3, as DNA: TGTGCCAGTAGTATAGGCGGGGTCGCCTACGAGCAGTACTTC. This encodes CASSIGGVAYEQYF.